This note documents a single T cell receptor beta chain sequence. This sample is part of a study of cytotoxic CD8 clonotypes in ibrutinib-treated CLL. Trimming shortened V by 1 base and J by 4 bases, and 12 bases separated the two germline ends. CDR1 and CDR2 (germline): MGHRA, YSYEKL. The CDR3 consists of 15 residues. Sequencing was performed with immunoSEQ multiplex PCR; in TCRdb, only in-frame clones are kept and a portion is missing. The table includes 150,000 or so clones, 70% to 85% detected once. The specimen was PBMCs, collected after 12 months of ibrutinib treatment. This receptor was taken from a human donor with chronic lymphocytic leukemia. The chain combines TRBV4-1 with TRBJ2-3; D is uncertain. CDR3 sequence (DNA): TGCGCCAGCAGCCAAGGGGCTTACCGGGCAGATACGCAGTATTTT. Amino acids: CASSQGAYRADTQYF.